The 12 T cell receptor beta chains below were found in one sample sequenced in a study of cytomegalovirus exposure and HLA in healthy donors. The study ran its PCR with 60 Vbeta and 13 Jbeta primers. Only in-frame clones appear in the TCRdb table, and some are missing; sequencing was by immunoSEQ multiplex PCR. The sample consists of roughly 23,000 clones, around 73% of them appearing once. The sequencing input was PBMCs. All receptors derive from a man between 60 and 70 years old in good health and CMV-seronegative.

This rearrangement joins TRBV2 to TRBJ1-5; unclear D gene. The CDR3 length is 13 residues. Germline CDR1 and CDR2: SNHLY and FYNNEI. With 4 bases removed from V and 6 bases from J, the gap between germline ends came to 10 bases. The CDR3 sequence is CASSVVRSQPQHF. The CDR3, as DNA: TGTGCCAGCAGTGTAGTCCGGAGTCAGCCCCAGCATTTT.

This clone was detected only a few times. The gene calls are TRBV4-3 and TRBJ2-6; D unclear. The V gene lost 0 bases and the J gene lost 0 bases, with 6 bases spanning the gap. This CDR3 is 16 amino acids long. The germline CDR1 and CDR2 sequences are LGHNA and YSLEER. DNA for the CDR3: TGCGCCAGCAGCCAAGACATGTCCTCTGGGGCCAACGTCCTGACTTTC. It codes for CASSQDMSSGANVLTF.

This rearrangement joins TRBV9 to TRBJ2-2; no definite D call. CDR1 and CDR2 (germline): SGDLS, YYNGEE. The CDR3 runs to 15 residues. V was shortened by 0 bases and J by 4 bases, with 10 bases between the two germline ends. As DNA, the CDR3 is TGTGCCAGCAGCGTAGTTGAGCGAGGCACCGGGGAGCTGTTTTTT. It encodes CASSVVERGTGELFF.

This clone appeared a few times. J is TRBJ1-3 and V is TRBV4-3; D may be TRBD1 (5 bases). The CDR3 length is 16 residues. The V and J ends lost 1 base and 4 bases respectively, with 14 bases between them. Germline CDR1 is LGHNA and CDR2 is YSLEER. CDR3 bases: TGCGCCAGCAGCCAAGGCCACAGGATCCGAGGAAACACCATATATTTT. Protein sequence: CASSQGHRIRGNTIYF.

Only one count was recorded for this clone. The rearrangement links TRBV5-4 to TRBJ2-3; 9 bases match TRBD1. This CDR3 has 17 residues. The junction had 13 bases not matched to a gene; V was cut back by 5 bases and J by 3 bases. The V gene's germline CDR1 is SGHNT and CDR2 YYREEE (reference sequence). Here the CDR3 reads CASRYLPDRGGTDTQYF. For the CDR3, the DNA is TGTGCCAGCAGGTACCTCCCGGACAGGGGAGGAACAGATACGCAGTATTTT.

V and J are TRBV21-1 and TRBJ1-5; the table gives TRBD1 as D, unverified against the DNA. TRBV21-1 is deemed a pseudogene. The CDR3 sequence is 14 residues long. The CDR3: CASRSETGGQPQHF. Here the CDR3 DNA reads TGTGCCAGCAGAAGCGAGACAGGGGGCCAGCCCCAGCATTTT.

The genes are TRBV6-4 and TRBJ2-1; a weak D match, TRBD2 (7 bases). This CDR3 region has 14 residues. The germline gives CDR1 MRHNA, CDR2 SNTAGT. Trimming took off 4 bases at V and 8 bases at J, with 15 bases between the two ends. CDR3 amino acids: CASSAQAGAHEQFF. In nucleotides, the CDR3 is TGTGCCAGCAGTGCGCAGGCGGGGGCTCATGAGCAGTTCTTC.

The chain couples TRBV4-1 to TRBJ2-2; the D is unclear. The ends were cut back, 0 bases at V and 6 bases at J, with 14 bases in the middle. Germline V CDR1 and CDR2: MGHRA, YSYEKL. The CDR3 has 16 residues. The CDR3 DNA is TGCGCCAGCAGCCAAGAAGGAAAGGAGTTTCCCGGGGAGCTGTTTTTT. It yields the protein CASSQEGKEFPGELFF.

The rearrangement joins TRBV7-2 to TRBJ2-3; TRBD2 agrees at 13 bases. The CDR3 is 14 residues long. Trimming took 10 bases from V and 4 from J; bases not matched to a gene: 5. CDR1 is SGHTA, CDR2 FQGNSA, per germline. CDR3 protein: CATRLAGGPDTQYF. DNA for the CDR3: TGTGCCACCCGACTAGCGGGAGGCCCAGATACGCAGTATTTT.

CDR3: CASSQENGGGRSNEQFF. In DNA, the CDR3 is TGTGCCAGCAGCCAAGAAAACGGCGGGGGGAGGAGCAATGAGCAGTTCTTC. The V call is TRBV4-2, the J call TRBJ2-1; TRBD2 matches at 8 bases. The CDR3 totals 17 residues. Unmatched junction bases numbered 10, after V lost 0 bases and J lost 6 bases. Germline V lookup: CDR1 LGHNA, CDR2 YNFKEQ.

The CDR3 spells CASSRQGGTEAFF. In nucleotides, the CDR3 is TGTGCCAGCAGTCGCCAGGGGGGCACTGAAGCTTTCTTT. This chain uses TRBV6-6 with TRBJ1-1, with 7 bases identical to TRBD1. The V gene end was trimmed by 5 bases and the J gene end by 4 bases; junction bases not matched to a gene: 4. CDR1 MNHNY and CDR2 SVGAGI come from the germline V gene (reference sequence). CDR3 length: 13 residues.

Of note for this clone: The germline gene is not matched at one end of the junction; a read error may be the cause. Here the CDR3 reads CASSRVAGTGGNEQFF. The CDR3 nucleotides are TGTGCCTCCAGCAGAGTGGCCGGGACAGGGGGCAATGAGCAGTTCTTC. This sequence joins TRBV15 and TRBJ2-1, with 11 positions matching TRBD1. Germline lookup yields CDR1 LNHNV and CDR2 YYDKDF (reference sequence). The CDR3 is made up of 16 amino acids.